The T cell receptor beta chain described here comes from a study of patients and donors after allogeneic stem cell transplantation. This clonotype has only a few counts. One entry per CDR3 protein, called by TCRdb with MiXCR from the RT-PCR reads. Here the sample spans approximately 250,000 distinct CDR3 sequences, 11% to 15% being singletons. Trimming took off 4 bases at V and 0 bases at J, with 3 bases between the two ends. The germline gives CDR1 SNHLY, CDR2 FYNNEI. This CDR3 has 12 residues. The receptor's source is a human donor who was either an allogeneic HSCT recipient or a stem cell or donor lymphocyte infusion donor (not recorded which). It is not recorded whose cells these are; they may come from a transplant donor. V and J are TRBV2 and TRBJ2-5; D gene unclear. Sequencing was performed on blood, either unsorted or a sorted T cell fraction (not recorded which). For the CDR3, the DNA is TGTGCCAGCAGTGTGAACCAAGAGACCCAGTACTTC. Translated: CASSVNQETQYF.